Listed below are T cell receptor beta chains from one sample, sequenced in a study of a mutant IDH1 vaccine in newly diagnosed glioma. Antigens of these TCRs are unknown. The repertoire was sequenced with immunoSEQ multiplex PCR; TCRdb's copy has only in-frame clones and lacks some. The sample has roughly 130,000 clones; around three quarters are singletons. The source material was PBMCs, sampled from a glioma patient whose treatment included an IDH1 peptide vaccine. The receptors derive from a man aged 35-49 years with glioma. CDR3s leave out the opening cysteine and the closing phenylalanine or tryptophan.

v_gene	j_gene	CDR3aa
TRBV6-5	TRBJ2-7	ASSGTASYEQY
TRBV7-9	TRBJ2-5	ASSLGSGTRETQY
TRBV10-1	TRBJ1-2	ASSPDPNYGYT
TRBV30	TRBJ2-3	AWRKGRGSTDTQY
TRBV19	TRBJ2-7	ASSSGGIYEQY
TRBV10-3	TRBJ2-7	AVRQGRDSYEQY
TRBV30	TRBJ2-3	AWSVLRNLPSTDTQY
TRBV21-1	TRBJ2-3	ASSKDDRATDTQY
TRBV4-2	TRBJ1-4	ASSQGETGGAEKLF
TRBV18	TRBJ2-5	ASSPITGEEETQY
TRBV19	TRBJ2-1	ASSIAGTGETEQF
TRBV10-3	TRBJ1-1	AISVSGNTEAF
TRBV6-6	TRBJ2-1	ASSNEQGYNEQF
TRBV4-2	TRBJ2-3	ASSLAGTSGTSTDTQY
TRBV7-9	TRBJ1-4	ASSLWRGEKLF
TRBV7-3	TRBJ2-5	ASSPSLAGGPRVETQY
TRBV11-2	TRBJ2-5	ASSLDEAGGRETQY
TRBV30	TRBJ1-2	AWSVHLADLYGYT
TRBV7-2	TRBJ2-1	ASSAGPPTGRIESEQF
TRBV14	TRBJ2-1	ASSQSGYEQF
TRBV7-2	TRBJ1-2	ASSSGPVALYGYT
TRBV18	TRBJ2-6	ASSPLGRGSGANVLT
TRBV7-6	TRBJ2-3	ASSLIGGVSGWSDTQY
TRBV6-5	TRBJ2-4	ASSRTGFLKHIQY
TRBV7-3	TRBJ2-7	ASSSSSGAYEQY
TRBV30	TRBJ1-3	AWSVGMFSGNTIY
TRBV19	TRBJ2-7	ASSRSLGEQY
TRBV2	TRBJ1-5	ASSQEHGGNQPQH
TRBV19	TRBJ1-5	ASSIEGTGNQPQH
TRBV6-5	TRBJ1-4	ASSYSTNEKLF
TRBV5-6	TRBJ2-3	ASSSGPRGDTQY
TRBV29-1	TRBJ2-1	SAVNYRASGSEQF
TRBV4-3	TRBJ2-7	ASSQEGGIHEQY
TRBV29-1	TRBJ2-1	SVASGGPYNEQF
TRBV7-9	TRBJ2-1	ASSLALGLAGDNEQF
TRBV5-1	TRBJ2-7	ASSLAKTLTYEQY
TRBV30	TRBJ2-7	TLQGVDEQY
TRBV7-9	TRBJ2-7	ASSLGTGTGSYEQY
TRBV6-6	TRBJ2-7	ASRRVEVYEQY
TRBV30	TRBJ1-6	ATQEGARNSPLH
TRBV7-9	TRBJ2-1	ASSLGSGRTGEQF